What follows are 25 T cell receptor beta chains derived from one specimen sequenced in a study of T cell responses to AZD1222 COVID-19 vaccine. Generated by immunoSEQ multiplex PCR, the TCRdb table keeps only in-frame clones and is missing some. The sample holds 110,000 to 150,000 clones, 88% seen once. The sequenced sample was peripheral blood, obtained 28 days after the second AZD1222 dose. The receptors were sampled from an adult who received the AZD1222 COVID-19 vaccine.

In the case of this clone: This CDR3 is also generated by other DNA sequences in the sample. The rearrangement joins TRBV27 to TRBJ2-3; D gene unclear. Germline CDR1 reads MNHEY; CDR2 reads SMNVEV (reference sequence). The CDR3 runs 14 residues. The germline V and J ends were trimmed by 3 bases and 3 bases, with 10 bases remaining between them. CDR3 sequence reads: CASSFGRVTDTQYF. In nucleotides, the CDR3 is TGTGCCAGCAGTTTCGGACGCGTGACAGATACGCAGTATTTT.

This chain connects TRBV19 to TRBJ1-5; D ambiguous. The CDR3 contains 11 residues. V was clipped by 4 bases and J by 10 bases, with 8 bases between them. Germline values: CDR1 LNHDA, CDR2 SQIVND (reference sequence). The CDR3 nucleotides are TGTGCCAGTAGTACCGTGGGCCCCCAGCATTTT. Translation: CASSTVGPQHF.

The V and J genes are TRBV5-8 and TRBJ2-5; 9 nucleotides agree with TRBD1. This CDR3 region has 17 residues. CDR1 and CDR2 from the germline V gene are SGHTS and YDEGEE. J lost 1 base, V lost 1 base, and 8 bases had no gene match. CDR3 protein: CASSLHRGRIAQETQYF. The DNA of the CDR3 is TGTGCCAGCAGCTTGCACAGGGGGCGCATCGCCCAAGAGACCCAGTACTTC.

This chain connects TRBV7-2 to TRBJ1-5; possible D gene TRBD1, 6 bases. Germline V gene lookup returns CDR1 SGHTA and CDR2 FQGNSA. Trimming shortened V by 5 bases and J by 2 bases, and 16 bases separated the two germline ends. The CDR3 sequence is 16 residues long. CDR3 sequence (DNA): TGTGCCAGCAGCCTAGGAAACAGGGTGGGCAATCAGCCCCAGCATTTT. This codes for CASSLGNRVGNQPQHF.

The gene calls are TRBV30 and TRBJ2-1, with 15 bases lining up with TRBD2. The CDR3 extends over 18 amino acids. Germline assignment: CDR1 GTSNPN and CDR2 SVGIG (reference sequence). Unmatched junction bases numbered 14, after V lost 5 bases and J lost 6 bases. DNA of the CDR3: TGTGCCTGGGGGAGTGGAGGACTAGCGGGAGGGGTGGGCAATGAGCAGTTCTTC. It specifies CAWGSGGLAGGVGNEQFF.

This sequence joins TRBV9 and TRBJ2-5; a possible D gene is TRBD1 (6 bases). V was clipped by 2 bases and J by 3 bases, with 17 bases between them. The CDR3 spans 16 residues. Germline lookup yields CDR1 SGDLS and CDR2 YYNGEE. CDR3 sequence reads: CASSVLTGGAKETQYF. CDR3 bases: TGTGCCAGCAGCGTGTTGACAGGCGGTGCGAAAGAGACCCAGTACTTC.

The chain combines TRBV4-3 with TRBJ1-2, with no clear D. V was clipped by 4 bases and J by 6 bases, with 12 bases between them. The CDR3 is made up of 13 amino acids. Germline V gene data show CDR1 as LGHNA and CDR2 as YSLEER. The CDR3 here is CASSPLYGDGYTF. CDR3 DNA: TGCGCCAGCAGCCCCCTGTATGGGGATGGCTACACCTTC.

The chain links TRBV30 to TRBJ1-2; unclear D gene. The germline CDR1 and CDR2 sequences are GTSNPN and SVGIG (reference sequence). Trimming removed 4 bases from V and 2 bases from J, with 11 bases in between. The length of the CDR3 is 13 residues. The DNA for the CDR3 is TGTGCCTGGACCTTGGGCGGAAACTATGGCTACACCTTC. Residues: CAWTLGGNYGYTF.

V usage is TRBV6-5 and J usage is TRBJ1-4; TRBD1 aligns across 9 bases. In germline, CDR1 is MNHEY, CDR2 SVGAGI. The CDR3 has 14 amino acids. V shed 6 bases, J shed 7 bases, and the junction held 6 bases outside the gene matches. This chain's CDR3 is CASSRDRETEKLFF. In DNA, the CDR3 is TGTGCCAGCAGCCGGGACAGGGAGACTGAAAAACTGTTTTTT.

This rearrangement joins TRBV7-3 to TRBJ2-7; D possibly uses TRBD1 or TRBD2 (6 bases each). The CDR3 runs to 13 residues. V dropped 5 bases and J dropped 4 bases, with 12 bases sitting between them. Germline lookup yields CDR1 SGHTA and CDR2 FQGTGA. CDR3 residues: CASSPQGGYEQYF. CDR3 DNA sequence: TGTGCCAGCAGCCCACAGGGAGGATACGAGCAGTACTTC.

The chain combines TRBV5-1 with TRBJ2-7; 8 nucleotides line up with TRBD1. The CDR3 has 14 amino acids. Germline loops: CDR1 SGHRS, CDR2 YFSETQ. V lost 3 bases to trimming and J lost 4 bases; unmatched junction nucleotides: 6. CDR3 coding DNA: TGCGCCAGCAGCTCGACAGGGGCGCGATACGAGCAGTACTTC. Translation gives CASSSTGARYEQYF.

The CDR3 sequence is CASSYGGGISYEQYF. The CDR3 bases are TGTGCCAGCAGTTACGGGGGAGGTATCTCCTACGAGCAGTACTTC. The V gene is TRBV6-5, the J gene TRBJ2-7; TRBD2 might be the D (6 bases). V was cut by 2 bases and J by 0 bases, with 11 bases left in between. This CDR3 contains 15 residues. Germline V lookup: CDR1 MNHEY, CDR2 SVGAGI.

The V call is TRBV19, the J call TRBJ2-7; 9 bases line up with TRBD1. Germline values: CDR1 LNHDA, CDR2 SQIVND (reference sequence). V lost 5 bases, J lost 3 bases, and 5 bases stayed unmatched. This CDR3 is built from 14 residues. The CDR3 loop reads CASSSRQGGYEQYF. The CDR3 DNA reads as TGTGCCAGTAGTTCCCGACAGGGGGGCTACGAGCAGTACTTC.

This chain links TRBV7-8 with TRBJ1-2; TRBD1 is a possible D gene (6 bases). The CDR3 extends over 14 amino acids. Germline V lookup: CDR1 SGHVS, CDR2 FQNEAQ. V lost 5 bases to trimming and J lost 8 bases, with 18 bases between them. This chain's CDR3 is CASSRNREGHGYTF. The CDR3 coding sequence is TGTGCCAGCAGCCGAAACAGGGAAGGGCACGGCTACACCTTC.

The rearrangement links TRBV19 to TRBJ1-1, with D perhaps TRBD1 (5 bases). Trimming removed 2 bases from V and 10 bases from J, with 20 bases in between. Germline values: CDR1 LNHDA, CDR2 SQIVND (reference sequence). There are 15 residues in the CDR3. The chain's CDR3 is CASSITPRDSPGAFF. CDR3 coding DNA: TGTGCCAGTAGTATAACCCCTCGCGACAGCCCAGGAGCTTTCTTT.

The chain employs TRBV5-6 and TRBJ2-1, with 9 bases aligning to TRBD1. The CDR3 runs 14 residues. V shed 4 bases, J shed 11 bases, and the junction held 10 bases outside the gene matches. The germline CDR1 and CDR2 sequences are SGHDT and YYEEEE. The chain's CDR3 is CASSLDGTGRKQFF. DNA for the CDR3: TGTGCCAGCAGCCTTGATGGGACAGGGCGAAAGCAGTTCTTC.

The V gene is TRBV18, the J gene TRBJ2-1; D uncertain. V lost 0 bases and J 2 bases, leaving 11 bases between the germline ends. This CDR3 region has 16 residues. Germline CDR1 KGHSH, CDR2 LQKENI. This chain's CDR3 is CASSPPSVRTYNEQFF. For the CDR3, the DNA is TGTGCCAGCTCACCACCCTCCGTAAGAACCTACAATGAGCAGTTCTTC.

The rearrangement uses TRBV6-4 and TRBJ1-1; D gene unclear. This CDR3 has 13 amino acids. Trimming stripped 4 bases from V and 1 base from J, with 7 bases between. Germline V lookup: CDR1 MRHNA, CDR2 SNTAGT. CDR3 sequence reads: CASSAGGNTEAFF. In DNA form, the CDR3 reads TGTGCCAGCAGTGCTGGTGGGAACACTGAAGCTTTCTTT.

The chain has TRBV25-1 and TRBJ1-5; a weak D match, TRBD1 (5 bases). Germline lookup yields CDR1 MGHDK and CDR2 SYGVNS. The CDR3 consists of 12 residues. Trimming took off 9 bases at V and 4 bases at J, with 10 bases between the two ends. The CDR3 DNA is TGTGCCAGTGGGACGGGTAATCAGCCCCAGCATTTT. This codes for CASGTGNQPQHF.

This clone was counted once. The chain links TRBV5-6 to TRBJ2-5; D is undetermined. Per germline, CDR1 SGHDT and CDR2 YYEEEE. The CDR3 contains 15 residues. V lost 2 bases and J lost 1, with 12 bases in between. The CDR3 loop is CASSFTRSPQETQYF. DNA for the CDR3: TGTGCCAGCAGCTTCACCCGCTCTCCCCAAGAGACCCAGTACTTC.

Only one count was recorded for this clone. The chain has TRBV3-1 (or the pseudogene TRBV3-2) and TRBJ1-1; D is unresolved. V was clipped by 2 bases and J by 2 bases, with 15 bases between them. Germline V CDR1 and CDR2: LGHDT, YNNKEL (reference sequence). The CDR3 covers 16 residues. CDR3: CASSQPWTGINTEAFF. CDR3 DNA: TGTGCCAGCAGCCAACCTTGGACGGGGATCAACACTGAAGCTTTCTTT.

The genes are TRBV19 and TRBJ2-7; the D gene is possibly TRBD2 (5 bases). The CDR3 has 14 residues. CDR1 and CDR2 (germline): LNHDA, SQIVND (reference sequence). Deletions cut 3 bases from V and 1 base from J, with 10 bases between. For the CDR3, the DNA is TGTGCCAGTAGTATTACCGCGGGTTCCTACGAGCAGTACTTC. Its protein is CASSITAGSYEQYF.

The V and J genes are TRBV6-6 and TRBJ2-3; D call uncertain. CDR1 MNHNY and CDR2 SVGAGI come from the germline V gene (reference sequence). V lost 6 bases and J 3 bases, leaving 7 bases between the germline ends. The CDR3 sequence is 12 residues long. Here the CDR3 reads CASRDWTDTQYF. CDR3 coding DNA: TGTGCCAGCAGAGATTGGACAGATACGCAGTATTTT.

This clone was seen a single time. The chain has TRBV3-1 (or the pseudogene TRBV3-2) and TRBJ2-1; D gene uncertain. The germline gives CDR1 LGHDT, CDR2 YNNKEL (reference sequence). Deletions cut 0 bases from V and 8 bases from J, with 5 bases between. The CDR3 totals 12 residues. The CDR3 sequence is CASSQDWYEQFF. The CDR3 DNA reads TGTGCCAGCAGCCAAGATTGGTATGAGCAGTTCTTC.

The chain uses TRBV28 and TRBJ1-1; D perhaps matches TRBD1 (6 bases). The CDR3 consists of 14 residues. In germline, CDR1 is MDHEN, CDR2 SYDVKM. Deletions cut 8 bases from V and 2 bases from J, with 15 bases between. The CDR3 coding sequence is TGTGCCAGCGTACACCAACAGGGCAACACTGAAGCTTTCTTT. Translated: CASVHQQGNTEAFF.